These 30 T cell receptor beta chains were all obtained from the same sample, sequenced in a study of siplizumab effects on memory and regulatory T cells. Clones were sequenced by immunoSEQ multiplex PCR, and TCRdb holds only the in-frame ones, with some missing. Of some 100,000 clones listed, more than 95% were seen once; the top ten hold roughly 0.033%. The sequencing input was naive CD4+ T cells sorted from blood. These receptors originate from a human donor in good health.

CDR3 DNA: TGCGCCAGCAGAGGTGGGGACGGCCCGACTAGCACAGATACGCAGTATTTT. This codes for CASRGGDGPTSTDTQYF. V and J are TRBV5-1 and TRBJ2-3; D may match TRBD1 or TRBD2 (5 bases each). The CDR3 sequence is 17 residues long. Trimming removed 5 bases from V and 0 bases from J, with 19 bases in between. CDR1 and CDR2 from the germline V gene are SGHRS and YFSETQ.

This rearrangement joins TRBV13 to TRBJ1-5; 7 bases map to TRBD1. The CDR3 is made up of 15 amino acids. V lost 1 base and J lost 2; bases outside the gene matches: 2. Germline values: CDR1 PRHDT, CDR2 FYEKMQ (reference sequence). The CDR3 loop reads CASSLAGTGNQPQHF. DNA of the CDR3: TGTGCCAGCAGCTTAGCAGGGACAGGCAATCAGCCCCAGCATTTT.

The CDR3 region is CASSMIEGHRANYGYTF. In DNA, the CDR3 is TGTGCCAGTAGTATGATCGAGGGGCACAGGGCTAACTATGGCTACACCTTC. This sequence joins TRBV19 and TRBJ1-2, with TRBD1 as a possible D gene (6 bases). This CDR3 has 17 amino acids. CDR1 is LNHDA, CDR2 SQIVND, per germline (reference sequence). V lost 3 bases and J lost 0, with 17 bases in between.

The rearrangement joins TRBV11-2 to TRBJ1-1; D gene uncertain. Trimming removed 2 bases from V and 0 bases from J, with 13 bases in between. In germline, CDR1 is SGHAT, CDR2 FQNNGV. CDR3 size: 16 residues. CDR3 DNA sequence: TGTGCCAGCAGCTTAACCATGGGCACGCTGAACACTGAAGCTTTCTTT. Translation: CASSLTMGTLNTEAFF.

V gene TRBV18 combines with J gene TRBJ1-6, with D possibly being TRBD1 (6 bases). The V and J ends lost 2 bases and 8 bases respectively, with 19 bases between them. CDR3 size: 17 residues. The germline CDR1 and CDR2 sequences are KGHSH and LQKENI. The CDR3 is CASSPSLSRQDYSPLHF. CDR3 DNA: TGTGCCAGCTCACCAAGCTTAAGCCGACAGGACTATTCACCCCTCCACTTT.

This clone was picked up one time. V gene TRBV7-2 combines with J gene TRBJ2-2; TRBD2 agrees at 9 bases. Germline CDR1 and CDR2: SGHTA and FQGNSA. CDR3 length equals 17 residues. The V gene end was trimmed by 0 bases and the J gene end by 6 bases; junction bases not matched to a gene: 8. CDR3 amino acids: CASSLALLAGVPGELFF. CDR3 nucleotides: TGTGCCAGCAGCTTAGCGCTTTTAGCGGGGGTGCCCGGGGAGCTGTTTTTT.

In this sample, this clone turned up a few times. The chain recombines TRBV2 with TRBJ2-7; 7 positions match TRBD1. The CDR3 length is 11 residues. Looked up from germline, CDR1 is SNHLY and CDR2 is FYNNEI. With V trimmed by 6 bases and J by 7 bases, 3 bases remained unmatched. The CDR3, as DNA: TGTGCCAGCAGGGGGACAGAGGAGCAGTACTTC. As protein: CASRGTEEQYF.

The chain couples TRBV7-6 to TRBJ2-7, with D uncertain. CDR3 length equals 14 residues. Per the germline V gene, CDR1 is SGHVS and CDR2 is FNYEAQ. Trimming took off 1 base at V and 3 bases at J, with 10 bases between the two ends. The CDR3 region is CASSLVFGGYEQYF. The CDR3 DNA follows: TGTGCCAGCAGCTTAGTATTCGGCGGCTACGAGCAGTACTTC.

The DNA of the CDR3 is TGTGCCAGCAGCTTCCCCCCCGGGGGTGGCGAGCAGTTCTTC. Translation gives CASSFPPGGGEQFF. The chain recombines TRBV7-3 with TRBJ2-1; D is perhaps TRBD2 (6 bases). Trimming removed 3 bases at V and 10 bases at J, with 16 bases between. CDR1 and CDR2 from the germline V gene are SGHTA and FQGTGA. The CDR3 extends over 14 amino acids.

The V gene is TRBV10-3, the J gene TRBJ2-3; TRBD2 might be the D (7 bases). The CDR3 contains 17 residues. V was clipped by 0 bases and J by 2 bases, with 15 bases between them. CDR1 and CDR2 (germline): ENHRY, SYGVKD. CDR3 in amino acids: CAISESPAGAVTDTQYF. The CDR3 nucleotides are TGTGCCATCAGTGAGTCGCCTGCGGGGGCCGTCACAGATACGCAGTATTTT.

The V call is TRBV27, the J call TRBJ2-2; D is unresolved. CDR3 size: 13 residues. Between the trimmed V and J ends, which lost 4 bases and 2 bases, there was a span of 5 bases. CDR1 MNHEY and CDR2 SMNVEV come from the germline V gene (reference sequence). The CDR3, as DNA: TGTGCCAGCAGTTCCTACAACACCGGGGAGCTGTTTTTT. Encoded protein: CASSSYNTGELFF.

This chain links TRBV7-9 with TRBJ2-7; D perhaps matches TRBD2 (6 bases). With 2 bases removed from V and 0 bases from J, the gap between germline ends came to 8 bases. Per germline, CDR1 SEHNR and CDR2 FQNEAQ (reference sequence). The CDR3 spans 14 residues. The CDR3 DNA follows: TGTGCCAGCAGCTTATTGGGGGGCTCCTACGAGCAGTACTTC. Its protein product is CASSLLGGSYEQYF.

A word on this clone: This specimen includes other DNA sequences encoding the same CDR3. The CDR3 reads CASSASNYGYTF. CDR3 coding DNA: TGTGCCAGTAGTGCTTCTAACTATGGCTACACCTTC. The gene calls are TRBV19 and TRBJ1-2; D is ambiguous. Germline loops: CDR1 LNHDA, CDR2 SQIVND (reference sequence). Trimming took 5 bases from V and 0 from J, leaving 4 bases between them. The CDR3 covers 12 residues.

The CDR3 DNA reads as TGTGCCAGTAGTATTGGGGCCTACAATGAGCAGTTCTTC. Encoded protein: CASSIGAYNEQFF. The chain recombines TRBV19 with TRBJ2-1; D ambiguous. The length of the CDR3 is 13 residues. Looked up from germline, CDR1 is LNHDA and CDR2 is SQIVND (reference sequence). Trimming shortened V by 3 bases and J by 2 bases, and 5 bases separated the two germline ends.

The V gene is TRBV6-1, the J gene TRBJ1-1; D not certain. Trimming stripped 5 bases from V and 4 bases from J, with 14 bases between. Germline CDR1 and CDR2: MNHNS and SASEGT. This CDR3 has 14 amino acids. The CDR3 coding sequence is TGTGCCAGCAGTTATCTAATAAGGGCCACTGAAGCTTTCTTT. As protein: CASSYLIRATEAFF.

The J gene is TRBJ1-2, the V gene TRBV13; no clear D. The CDR3 is made up of 12 amino acids. Germline values: CDR1 PRHDT, CDR2 FYEKMQ (reference sequence). The V gene lost 5 bases and the J gene lost 7 bases, with 11 bases spanning the gap. This CDR3 is CASSASEGGYTF. As DNA, the CDR3 is TGTGCCAGCAGCGCCTCAGAAGGTGGCTACACCTTC. Using reference TRBV13 and TRBJ1-2 for the parts outside the CDR3, the full variable domain is AAGVIQSPRHLIKEKRETATLKCYPIPRHDTVYWYQQGPGQDPQFLISFYEKMQSDKGSIPDRFSAQQFSDYHSELNMSSLELGDSALYFCASSASEGGYTFGSGTRLTVV.

The rearrangement joins TRBV4-1 to TRBJ1-2, with 10 nucleotides matching TRBD1. The CDR3 has 15 amino acids. V lost 3 bases and J lost 6; bases outside the gene matches: 7. Germline V gene lookup returns CDR1 MGHRA and CDR2 YSYEKL. The CDR3: CASSQPTGGYNGYTF. The CDR3 DNA sequence: TGCGCCAGCAGCCAGCCGACAGGGGGCTATAATGGCTACACCTTC.

This sequence joins TRBV11-2 and TRBJ1-1; no clear D gene. V was clipped by 5 bases and J by 3 bases, with 13 bases between them. The CDR3 sequence is 14 residues long. Germline V lookup: CDR1 SGHAT, CDR2 FQNNGV. The DNA for the CDR3 is TGTGCCAGCAGCGCGCGGGTGGGGTACACTGAAGCTTTCTTT. The encoded protein is CASSARVGYTEAFF.

V and J are TRBV5-1 and TRBJ2-2; possibly TRBD1 for D (6 bases). V lost 3 bases, J lost 6 bases, and 12 bases lay in between. Germline V gives CDR1 SGHRS, CDR2 YFSETQ. The length of the CDR3 is 14 residues. The CDR3 nucleotides read TGCGCCAGCAGCTCCACAGGGTACCCCGGGGAGCTGTTTTTT. Translation: CASSSTGYPGELFF. Full variable domain (outside the CDR3, taken from reference TRBV5-1 and TRBJ2-2): KAGVTQTPRYLIKTRGQQVTLSCSPISGHRSVSWYQQTPGQGLQFLFEYFSETQRNKGNFPGRFSGRQFSNSRSEMNVSTLELGDSALYLCASSSTGYPGELFFGEGSRLTVL.

The rearrangement uses TRBV18 and TRBJ1-2; weak D call: TRBD1 (6 bases). The V and J ends lost 4 bases and 8 bases respectively, with 14 bases between them. The CDR3 consists of 13 residues. Germline loops: CDR1 KGHSH, CDR2 LQKENI. The CDR3 spells CASSLGTQEGYTF. CDR3 nucleotides: TGTGCCAGCTCACTCGGGACACAGGAAGGCTACACCTTC.

This clone appeared a single time. The rearrangement links TRBV7-3 to TRBJ2-7; D not certain. Per the germline V gene, CDR1 is SGHTA and CDR2 is FQGTGA. V lost 5 bases and J 6 bases, leaving 20 bases between the germline ends. This CDR3 comprises 15 residues. CDR3 protein: CASSPGLLVSGEQYF. The CDR3 coding sequence is TGTGCCAGCAGCCCTGGATTGCTAGTCTCGGGCGAGCAGTACTTC.

In this sample, this clone turned up a few times. V usage is TRBV18 and J usage is TRBJ1-5, with 8 bases fitting TRBD1. CDR1 is KGHSH, CDR2 LQKENI, per germline. The CDR3 has 16 amino acids. J gave up 6 bases and V 2 bases, and 9 bases lay outside the gene matches. The CDR3 DNA sequence: TGTGCCAGCTCACCAATACAGGGGGGTGAAGGTCAGCCCCAGCATTTT. Residues: CASSPIQGGEGQPQHF.

This sequence joins TRBV7-9 and TRBJ1-2; perhaps TRBD1 as D (5 bases). V gave up 2 bases and J gave up 8 bases, with 12 bases separating them. The germline CDR1 and CDR2 sequences are SEHNR and FQNEAQ (reference sequence). The CDR3 has 13 amino acids. CDR3: CASSLQGGEGYTF. The CDR3 region has the DNA TGTGCCAGCAGCTTACAGGGAGGAGAGGGCTACACCTTC.

The V call is TRBV7-9, the J call TRBJ2-3; no clear D. V lost 5 bases and J 0 bases, leaving 15 bases between the germline ends. This CDR3 is built from 16 residues. Germline CDR1 SEHNR, CDR2 FQNEAQ (reference sequence). In DNA, the CDR3 is TGTGCCAGCAGCACCAACCCGTCGTCTAGCACAGATACGCAGTATTTT. It translates to CASSTNPSSSTDTQYF.

This clone was found once. Here the CDR3 reads CASSWTGSTDTQYF. CDR3 sequence (DNA): TGTGCCAGCAGCTGGACAGGAAGCACAGATACGCAGTATTTT. V gene TRBV7-9 combines with J gene TRBJ2-3, with TRBD1 matching 7 bases. Unmatched junction bases numbered 1, after V lost 4 bases and J lost 0 bases. This CDR3 is built from 14 residues. CDR1 SEHNR and CDR2 FQNEAQ come from the germline V gene (reference sequence).

The chain links TRBV9 to TRBJ2-7; 8 nucleotides align to TRBD1. Germline V gene sequence: CDR1 SGDLS, CDR2 YYNGEE. V dropped 1 base and J dropped 2; count of bases not matched to a gene: 2. CDR3 length: 14 residues. The CDR3: CASSVQGATYEQYF. The CDR3 DNA reads as TGTGCCAGCAGCGTACAGGGGGCGACCTACGAGCAGTACTTC.

The V call is TRBV5-1, the J call TRBJ1-1; TRBD1 might be the D (6 bases). V was cut by 7 bases and J by 8 bases, with 18 bases left in between. This CDR3 is built from 13 residues. Germline lookup yields CDR1 SGHRS and CDR2 YFSETQ. The CDR3 nucleotides are TGCGCCAGCCGCAACCCCGGACAGTTCGAAGCTTTCTTT. It yields the protein CASRNPGQFEAFF.

The chain joins TRBV19 to TRBJ2-6; D not certain. From germline, CDR1 is LNHDA and CDR2 SQIVND (reference sequence). V lost 4 bases and J lost 0, with 7 bases in between. CDR3 length: 15 amino acids. CDR3 nucleotide sequence: TGTGCCAGTAGTACTCAAAACTCTGGGGCCAACGTCCTGACTTTC. Translation gives CASSTQNSGANVLTF.

V gene TRBV6-6 combines with J gene TRBJ2-7; D is ambiguous. Deletions cut 4 bases from V and 5 bases from J, with 18 bases between. CDR3 length: 15 residues. Germline CDR1 and CDR2: MNHNY and SVGAGI (reference sequence). CDR3 sequence: CASSLTTGTPHEQYF. For the CDR3, the DNA is TGTGCCAGCAGTTTAACCACGGGTACCCCTCACGAGCAGTACTTC.

This chain uses TRBV7-9 with TRBJ1-1; D ambiguous. Germline loops: CDR1 SEHNR, CDR2 FQNEAQ (reference sequence). This CDR3 has 14 residues. Deletions cut 7 bases from V and 1 base from J, with 13 bases between. CDR3 residues: CASKLEAPNTEAFF. The CDR3 DNA follows: TGTGCCAGCAAACTCGAGGCCCCGAACACTGAAGCTTTCTTT.